The sequence of this T cell receptor beta chain was determined in a study of cytomegalovirus exposure and HLA in healthy donors. Study-wide results and caveats: Specific recognition of CMV antigens was confirmed in vitro for three chains (all CMV-associated). Earlier findings revealed that most TCR beta V segments proved productive either about 87% or about 30% of the time.

The PCR had 60 Vbeta and 13 Jbeta primers. Original processing methods: It was a later analysis that counted about 80 million unique TCR beta chains, of which roughly 11 million were shared. Clones were read by immunoSEQ multiplex PCR, and TCRdb kept only the in-frame ones, dropping some. V and J calls and clone size are as listed in that table; D and trimming were resolved from the DNA. The data hold about 130,000 clones, with more than 65% observed a single time. To note about this clone: Its antigen is not identified.

Germline CDR1 is SNHLY and CDR2 is FYNNEI. The CDR3 covers 14 residues. Trimming shortened V by 1 base and J by 6 bases, and 13 bases separated the two germline ends. Sequenced sample: PBMCs. The chain joins TRBV2 to TRBJ2-7; D possibly corresponds to TRBD1 (5 bases). The source of this sequence is a man aged 18 to 30 in good health and CMV-seropositive. DNA for the CDR3: TGTGCCAGCAGTGAAGGGGCAGGGTCGACCGAGCAGTACTTC. This encodes CASSEGAGSTEQYF. Together with reference TRBV2 and TRBJ2-7, the CDR3 gives the full variable domain: EPEVTQTPSHQVTQMGQEVILRCVPISNHLYFYWYRQILGQKVEFLVSFYNNEISEKSEIFDDQFSVERPDGSNFTLKIRSTKLEDSAMYFCASSEGAGSTEQYFGPGTRLTVT.